This TCR beta chain was observed in a study of T cell responses to AZD1222 COVID-19 vaccine. Study context: Second-dose groups at about 4 or about 12 weeks were pooled.

The repertoire was sequenced with immunoSEQ multiplex PCR; TCRdb's copy has only in-frame clones and lacks some. The data contain around 130,000 clones, 75% to 95% of them singletons. With respect to this clone: Its cognate antigen is unknown.

Study conclusions and caveats: As reported, nearly half of all spike-specific TCRs target variant regions that are unmutated. A mostly white British donor set with more females was recruited, and clonal diversity was possibly underestimated.

The CDR3 is 12 amino acids. From germline, CDR1 is SGHDT and CDR2 YYEEEE. V lost 0 bases, J lost 6 bases, and 7 bases lay in between. Source: peripheral blood, taken on day 0 of AZD1222 vaccination. The sequence was collected from an adult in good health. This chain joins TRBV5-6 and TRBJ2-7, with D unresolved. Written as DNA, the CDR3 is TGTGCCAGCAGCTTGGATGTGGGCGAGCAGTACTTC. It codes for CASSLDVGEQYF.